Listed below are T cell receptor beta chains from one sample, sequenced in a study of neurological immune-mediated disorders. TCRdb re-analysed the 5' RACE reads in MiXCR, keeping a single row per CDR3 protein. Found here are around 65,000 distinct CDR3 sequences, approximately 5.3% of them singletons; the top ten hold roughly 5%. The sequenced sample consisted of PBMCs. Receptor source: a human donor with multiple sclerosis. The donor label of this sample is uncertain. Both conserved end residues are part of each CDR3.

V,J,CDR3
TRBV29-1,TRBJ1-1,CSGGDRKNTEAFF
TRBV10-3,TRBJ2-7,CAIGDNSYEQYF
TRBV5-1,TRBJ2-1,CASSKNRDRGYNEQFF
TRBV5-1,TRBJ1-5,CASSLAAGTNQPQHF
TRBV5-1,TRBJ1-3,CASSRGGGEGNTIYF
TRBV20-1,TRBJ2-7,CSARPYWTSRSQDYEQYF
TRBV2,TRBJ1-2,CASSVSQGLGYGYTF
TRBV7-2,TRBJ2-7,CASSLETALFPYEQYF
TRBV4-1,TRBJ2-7,CASSLHGGDSTYEQYF
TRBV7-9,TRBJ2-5,CASSLGLTQTQYF
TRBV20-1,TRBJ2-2,CSARLTAGGAGELFF
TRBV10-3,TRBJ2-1,CAISEGQGTYNEQFF
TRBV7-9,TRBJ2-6,CASSPRQGGANVLTF
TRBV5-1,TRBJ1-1,CASSLSQVWDEAFF
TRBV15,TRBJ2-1,CATSSLISGKVHEQFF
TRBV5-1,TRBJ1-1,CASSLDRPTEAFF
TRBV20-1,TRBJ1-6,CSVPGGGDSPLHF
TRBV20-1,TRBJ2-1,CSALMTGRNEQFF
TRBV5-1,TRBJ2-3,CASSLEAGGSTDTQYF
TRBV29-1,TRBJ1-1,CSVERIMNTEAFF
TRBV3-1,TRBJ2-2,CASSHGRASGDYTGELFF
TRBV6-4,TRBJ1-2,CASSDSDRGYGYTF
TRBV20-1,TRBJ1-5,CSAHKTGYSNQPQHF
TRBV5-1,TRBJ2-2,CASSPPLGSTGELFF
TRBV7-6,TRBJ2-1,CASSLDLGNEQFF
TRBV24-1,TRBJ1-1,CATSDPREGRRAFF